This entry lists 26 T cell receptor beta chains sequenced from one sample in a study of OX40 agonist ivuxolimab in advanced cancers. The repertoire was sequenced with immunoSEQ multiplex PCR; TCRdb's copy has only in-frame clones and lacks some. The data hold about 25,000 clones, with under 95% observed a single time. The sample was CD4+ or CD8+ T cells sorted from blood, taken in a trial of the OX40 agonist ivuxolimab. The receptors were sampled from an adult with an advanced solid tumor such as melanoma, head and neck, liver or kidney cancer.

CDR3 sequence: CASSGTNTGELFF. The CDR3, as DNA: TGTGCCAGCAGTGGAACGAACACCGGGGAGCTGTTTTTT. V usage is TRBV6-4 and J usage is TRBJ2-2; no definite D call. CDR1 and CDR2 (germline): MRHNA, SNTAGT. The CDR3 has 13 residues. With 4 bases removed from V and 0 bases from J, the gap between germline ends came to 3 bases.

The V and J genes are TRBV7-3 and TRBJ2-2; D is unclear. The CDR3 extends over 15 amino acids. CDR1 SGHTA and CDR2 FQGTGA come from the germline V gene. V lost 2 bases and J lost 6, with 13 bases in between. DNA of the CDR3: TGTGCCAGCAGCTTAGCACCATACCCCCCCGGGGAGCTGTTTTTT. This gives the protein CASSLAPYPPGELFF.

J is TRBJ2-5 and V is TRBV7-3; D is ambiguous. V gave up 8 bases and J gave up 4 bases, with 14 bases separating them. This CDR3 has 13 residues. CDR1 and CDR2 from the germline V gene are SGHTA and FQGTGA. The CDR3 spells CASAQSLGETQYF. The CDR3 coding sequence is TGTGCCAGCGCCCAGTCGCTGGGAGAGACCCAGTACTTC.

The table lists this clone with a count of one. This sequence joins TRBV11-3 and TRBJ2-5; TRBD1 or TRBD2 may be the D gene (5 bases each). The CDR3 runs to 13 residues. Per the germline V gene, CDR1 is SGHNT and CDR2 is YENEEA. Trimming shortened V by 5 bases and J by 4 bases, and 11 bases separated the two germline ends. The DNA for the CDR3 is TGTGCCAGCAGCGAGGGGTGGGGAGAGACCCAGTACTTC. Translated: CASSEGWGETQYF.

The chain employs TRBV30 and TRBJ1-2; D gene ambiguous. Germline V lookup: CDR1 GTSNPN, CDR2 SVGIG (reference sequence). There are 13 residues in the CDR3. V lost 3 bases and J 5 bases, leaving 13 bases between the germline ends. The CDR3 DNA sequence: TGTGCCTGGAGCAAAACCGGGAGGTATGGCTACACCTTC. Residues: CAWSKTGRYGYTF.

V and J are TRBV14 and TRBJ2-7, with D possibly TRBD2 on 6 matching bases. Germline CDR1 is SGHDN and CDR2 is FVKESK. V was pared by 1 base and J by 6 bases, with 10 bases between. CDR3 length equals 13 residues. The CDR3 here is CASSQGDWTEQYF. CDR3 coding DNA: TGTGCCAGCAGCCAAGGGGACTGGACCGAGCAGTACTTC.

The V and J genes are TRBV4-1 and TRBJ2-5; D may match TRBD1 or TRBD2 (5 bases each). CDR1 and CDR2 from the germline V gene are MGHRA and YSYEKL. The CDR3 sequence is 14 residues long. The germline V and J ends were trimmed by 1 base and 4 bases, with 10 bases remaining between them. Here the CDR3 reads CASSQGAGRETQYF. The CDR3 DNA follows: TGCGCCAGCAGCCAAGGAGCAGGGAGAGAGACCCAGTACTTC.

J is TRBJ2-2 and V is TRBV6-5; D remains ambiguous. The CDR3 consists of 13 residues. Germline V gene data show CDR1 as MNHEY and CDR2 as SVGAGI. Deletions cut 5 bases from V and 4 bases from J, with 8 bases between. The CDR3 DNA reads TGTGCCAGCAGTCGAGCCATCACCGGGGAGCTGTTTTTT. Translation: CASSRAITGELFF.

V gene TRBV4-3 combines with J gene TRBJ1-1; D is perhaps TRBD1 (5 bases). The CDR3 has 14 residues. V was clipped by 4 bases and J by 7 bases, with 16 bases between them. Germline V lookup: CDR1 LGHNA, CDR2 YSLEER. The CDR3 bases are TGCGCCAGCAGCCGAGAACTCCAGGGTGATGAAGCTTTCTTT. Translating it yields CASSRELQGDEAFF.

The rearrangement links TRBV7-9 to TRBJ1-6; tentative D call: TRBD1 (6 bases). The germline gives CDR1 SEHNR, CDR2 FQNEAQ (reference sequence). V lost 0 bases and J lost 5, with 11 bases in between. The CDR3 loop spans 16 amino acids. CDR3 nucleotides: TGTGCCAGCAGCTTAGCTGGGGCAGGGGATAATTCACCCCTCCACTTT. Protein sequence: CASSLAGAGDNSPLHF.

This sequence joins TRBV30 and TRBJ1-3, with D possibly being TRBD1 (5 bases). Trimming took 2 bases from V and 4 from J, leaving 21 bases between them. The V gene's germline CDR1 is GTSNPN and CDR2 SVGIG (reference sequence). CDR3 size: 17 residues. CDR3 DNA: TGTGCCTGGAGTTCCACCGACAGCTTTGCTTGGGGAAACACCATATATTTT. Translating gives CAWSSTDSFAWGNTIYF.

The chain is built from TRBV7-9 and TRBJ2-1; 10 bases are shared with TRBD1. Germline CDR1 reads SEHNR; CDR2 reads FQNEAQ (reference sequence). The CDR3 consists of 16 residues. Trimming at V came to 1 base and at J to 8 bases, leaving 8 bases not matched to a gene. In DNA form, the CDR3 reads TGTGCCAGCAGCTTAGTAGGGGACAGGGGACCCTATGAGCAGTTCTTC. Amino acid sequence: CASSLVGDRGPYEQFF. Together with reference TRBV7-9 and TRBJ2-1, the CDR3 gives the full variable domain: DTGVSQNPRHKITKRGQNVTFRCDPISEHNRLYWYRQTLGQGPEFLTYFQNEAQLEKSRLLSDRFSAERPKGSFSTLEIQRTEQGDSAMYLCASSLVGDRGPYEQFFGPGTRLTVL.

The CDR3 protein is CASSLGAGVAGEQFF. The DNA of the CDR3 is TGCGCCAGCAGCTTGGGTGCAGGGGTGGCGGGTGAGCAGTTCTTC. The chain employs TRBV5-1 and TRBJ2-1, with TRBD1 as a possible D gene (6 bases). The CDR3 runs 15 residues. Germline CDR1 SGHRS, CDR2 YFSETQ. V was clipped by 0 bases and J by 9 bases, with 16 bases between them.

This chain links TRBV18 with TRBJ1-3; D is uncertain. Germline assignment: CDR1 KGHSH and CDR2 LQKENI. V lost 0 bases and J 1 base, leaving 4 bases between the germline ends. This CDR3 is built from 14 residues. The CDR3 bases are TGTGCCAGCTCACCACCAGGGTCTGGAAACACCATATATTTT. Protein: CASSPPGSGNTIYF.

The chain employs TRBV9 and TRBJ2-3; possibly TRBD1 for D (6 bases). This CDR3 comprises 18 residues. V was trimmed by 4 bases and J by 2 bases, leaving 23 bases between them. Germline loops: CDR1 SGDLS, CDR2 YYNGEE. The chain's CDR3 is CASSSSLRTGILTDTQYF. CDR3 nucleotide sequence: TGTGCCAGCAGCTCCAGCCTCCGAACAGGGATACTCACAGATACGCAGTATTTT.

The chain uses TRBV6-6 and TRBJ2-5; maybe TRBD2 (5 bases). Germline-derived CDR1 and CDR2 are MNHNY and SVGAGI (reference sequence). V was cut by 4 bases and J by 4 bases, with 16 bases left in between. This CDR3 comprises 15 residues. This CDR3 is CASSSEGLNGETQYF. CDR3 in DNA: TGTGCCAGCAGTTCTGAGGGTCTTAATGGAGAGACCCAGTACTTC.

This clone was counted a single time. This rearrangement joins TRBV19 to TRBJ2-5, with D unresolved. The tail of the sequence fits TRBJ2-7 better, so the J call may be wrong. CDR1 and CDR2 from the germline V gene are LNHDA and SQIVND (reference sequence). The CDR3 consists of 11 residues. In nucleotides, the CDR3 is TGTGCCAGTAGTCGATCGGGCGAGCAGTACTTC. Translation gives CASSRSGEQYF.

The V call is TRBV11-3, the J call TRBJ2-1; perhaps D is TRBD1 or TRBD2 (5 bases each). Trimming shortened V by 5 bases and J by 5 bases, and 16 bases separated the two germline ends. CDR3 length: 15 residues. Per germline, CDR1 SGHNT and CDR2 YENEEA. CDR3: CASSRGVNSNNEQFF. The CDR3 nucleotides read TGTGCCAGCAGCCGAGGGGTGAATTCGAACAATGAGCAGTTCTTC.

The J gene is TRBJ2-4, the V gene TRBV6-1, with D tentatively TRBD1 (6 bases). Germline CDR1 MNHNS, CDR2 SASEGT. Trimming pared 0 bases from V and 9 bases from J, leaving 9 bases between. The CDR3 runs to 13 residues. The CDR3 coding sequence is TGTGCCAGCAGTGAAGCGGTAGGGGGCATTCAGTACTTC. Amino acid sequence: CASSEAVGGIQYF.

This chain uses TRBV2 with TRBJ2-2; TRBD1 is a possible D gene (5 bases). This CDR3 region has 13 residues. Germline CDR1 reads SNHLY; CDR2 reads FYNNEI. V was shortened by 5 bases and J by 5 bases, with 9 bases between the two germline ends. CDR3 sequence (DNA): TGTGCCAGCAGTAAAGGGGTAACCGGGGAGCTGTTTTTT. Protein: CASSKGVTGELFF.

The chain links TRBV28 to TRBJ2-3, with D perhaps TRBD1 (6 bases). Trimming took 8 bases from V and 0 from J, leaving 21 bases between them. Germline values: CDR1 MDHEN, CDR2 SYDVKM. CDR3 length: 17 amino acids. CDR3 in DNA: TGTGCCAGCCGCTTCCGAGGGGCAGGGGCCAGCACAGATACGCAGTATTTT. Translation: CASRFRGAGASTDTQYF.

The rearrangement uses TRBV4-2 and TRBJ1-1, with 8 bases fitting TRBD1. Germline CDR1 and CDR2: LGHNA and YNFKEQ. The CDR3 contains 15 residues. The V gene end was trimmed by 1 base and the J gene end by 6 bases; junction bases not matched to a gene: 7. As DNA, the CDR3 is TGTGCCAGCAGCCAAGTTGTACAGGGGGTCCCTGAAGCTTTCTTT. Amino acid sequence: CASSQVVQGVPEAFF.

The genes are TRBV6-1 and TRBJ2-3; 9 nucleotides line up with TRBD2. The CDR3 sequence is 16 residues long. CDR1 and CDR2 (germline): MNHNS, SASEGT. J lost 2 bases, V lost 3 bases, and 6 bases had no gene match. The CDR3 bases are TGTGCCAGCAGTGAGCCGGGACTAGCCACCACAGATACGCAGTATTTT. It specifies CASSEPGLATTDTQYF.

The chain employs TRBV10-3 and TRBJ2-7; 7 nucleotides agree with TRBD1. The germline CDR1 and CDR2 sequences are ENHRY and SYGVKD. This CDR3 is built from 14 residues. Trimming at V came to 4 bases and at J to 2 bases, leaving 5 bases not matched to a gene. In DNA form, the CDR3 reads TGTGCCATCAGTGGGGGACAGACGCCCTACGAGCAGTACTTC. This sequence encodes CAISGGQTPYEQYF.

The chain's CDR3 is CARSSYGYTF. CDR3 bases: TGTGCCAGAAGCTCCTATGGCTACACCTTC. The gene calls are TRBV7-5 and TRBJ1-2. TRBV7-5 is marked as a pseudogene. The CDR3 spans 10 residues.

This clone came up a few times. The chain carries TRBV11-3 and TRBJ2-1; D not resolved. V was shortened by 5 bases and J by 10 bases, with 12 bases between the two germline ends. This CDR3 region has 12 residues. Looked up from germline, CDR1 is SGHNT and CDR2 is YENEEA. CDR3 sequence (DNA): TGTGCCAGCAGCCGTTCTCAGGCCGAGCAGTTCTTC. Translating it yields CASSRSQAEQFF.